A single sample is the source of the 19 T cell receptor beta chains below, sequenced in a study of OX40 agonist ivuxolimab in advanced cancers. Clones were read by immunoSEQ multiplex PCR, and TCRdb kept only the in-frame ones, dropping some. Here the sample spans 58,000 or so clones, roughly nine tenths being singletons. The sample was CD4+ or CD8+ T cells sorted from blood, taken in a trial of the OX40 agonist ivuxolimab. The receptors stem from an adult with an advanced solid tumor such as melanoma, head and neck, liver or kidney cancer.

The chain couples TRBV30 to TRBJ2-2, with 7 bases identical to TRBD1. Germline CDR1 GTSNPN, CDR2 SVGIG (reference sequence). This CDR3 is 15 amino acids long. Unmatched junction bases numbered 9, after V lost 7 bases and J lost 1 base. The CDR3 bases are TGTGCCTTGCAAACCCGACAGGGGAACACCGGGGAGCTGTTTTTT. Amino acid sequence: CALQTRQGNTGELFF.

This clone appeared a single time. The chain joins TRBV5-1 to TRBJ1-4, with 7 bases matching TRBD1. This CDR3 contains 15 residues. Germline loops: CDR1 SGHRS, CDR2 YFSETQ. The junction had 9 bases not matched to a gene; V was cut back by 3 bases and J by 7 bases. This CDR3 is CASSSNPGGGEKLFF. CDR3 bases: TGCGCCAGCAGCTCGAACCCAGGGGGTGGTGAAAAACTGTTTTTT.

V and J are TRBV30 and TRBJ1-1; D is unclear. In germline, CDR1 is GTSNPN, CDR2 SVGIG (reference sequence). Trimming took 5 bases from V and 6 from J, leaving 10 bases between them. The CDR3 covers 11 residues. CDR3 bases: TGTGCCTGGGGGAGGGTCGCTGAAGCTTTCTTT. Amino acid sequence: CAWGRVAEAFF.

V is TRBV7-9 and J is TRBJ2-3; D gene uncertain. CDR1 and CDR2 from the germline V gene are SEHNR and FQNEAQ (reference sequence). V was cut by 5 bases and J by 5 bases, with 8 bases left in between. CDR3 length equals 12 residues. The CDR3 DNA reads as TGTGCCAGCAGCCGCACCCTAGATACGCAGTATTTT. It translates to CASSRTLDTQYF.

V is TRBV7-8 and J is TRBJ1-2; no clear D. CDR3 length: 13 residues. The V gene's germline CDR1 is SGHVS and CDR2 FQNEAQ. Trimming took off 3 bases at V and 4 bases at J, with 9 bases between the two ends. DNA for the CDR3: TGTGCCAGCAGCTTGGACCCCTCCTATGGCTACACCTTC. This codes for CASSLDPSYGYTF.

The genes are TRBV6-1 and TRBJ1-4, with 10 bases aligning to TRBD1. Germline trimming cut 6 bases from V and 8 bases from J; bases unmatched to any gene: 3. The CDR3 covers 13 residues. Per germline, CDR1 MNHNS and CDR2 SASEGT. As DNA, the CDR3 is TGTGCCAGCAGGGACAGGGGGGACGAAAAACTGTTTTTT. Translated: CASRDRGDEKLFF.

This chain uses TRBV28 with TRBJ1-5; no clear D. The CDR3 sequence is 13 residues long. Trimming removed 2 bases from V and 2 bases from J, with 4 bases in between. Germline CDR1 is MDHEN and CDR2 is SYDVKM. CDR3 loop: CASSLVGNQPQHF. The CDR3 DNA reads as TGTGCCAGCAGTTTAGTAGGCAATCAGCCCCAGCATTTT.

The V and J genes are TRBV9 and TRBJ2-5; 12 bases agree with TRBD2. CDR1 and CDR2 from the germline V gene are SGDLS and YYNGEE. With 3 bases clipped from V and 2 bases from J, the junction kept 8 bases outside the gene matches. This CDR3 has 17 residues. CDR3 protein: CASSGGLAGPRQETQYF. CDR3 bases: TGTGCCAGCAGCGGTGGACTAGCGGGACCAAGACAAGAGACCCAGTACTTC.

This chain joins TRBV7-3 and TRBJ2-1; 10 bases fit TRBD2. Germline V gene data show CDR1 as SGHTA and CDR2 as FQGTGA. This CDR3 contains 15 residues. Trimming removed 3 bases from V and 6 bases from J; junction bases left unmatched: 5. For the CDR3, the DNA is TGTGCCAGCAGCTTCCTAGCGGGAGCAGCCAATGAGCAGTTCTTC. It yields the protein CASSFLAGAANEQFF.

This chain links TRBV19 with TRBJ1-1; D gene ambiguous. The CDR3 totals 15 residues. Germline CDR1 LNHDA, CDR2 SQIVND (reference sequence). The germline V and J ends were trimmed by 4 bases and 5 bases, with 17 bases remaining between them. The CDR3: CASSTLGVGETEAFF. The DNA for the CDR3 is TGTGCCAGTAGTACCCTCGGGGTTGGAGAAACTGAAGCTTTCTTT.

This chain uses TRBV14 with TRBJ2-7, with TRBD2 as a possible D gene (6 bases). The V and J ends lost 4 bases and 2 bases respectively, with 18 bases between them. Germline V gene lookup returns CDR1 SGHDN and CDR2 FVKESK. This CDR3 spans 16 amino acids. The CDR3 sequence: CASSPKLGTPTYEQYF. In DNA form, the CDR3 reads TGTGCCAGCAGCCCAAAACTCGGGACTCCTACCTACGAGCAGTACTTC.

The rearrangement joins TRBV11-2 to TRBJ1-1; D is uncertain. Germline lookup yields CDR1 SGHAT and CDR2 FQNNGV. V gave up 2 bases and J gave up 0 bases, with 4 bases separating them. The CDR3 loop spans 13 amino acids. CDR3 coding DNA: TGTGCCAGCAGCTTATTCCTGAACACTGAAGCTTTCTTT. Translated, it gives CASSLFLNTEAFF.

The genes are TRBV29-1 and TRBJ2-7, with D uncertain. This CDR3 has 11 amino acids. The V end lost 4 bases, the J end lost 5 bases, and 9 bases lay between the germline ends. Germline lookup yields CDR1 SQVTM and CDR2 ANQGSEA. Here the CDR3 reads CSVAQVDEQYF. CDR3 bases: TGCAGCGTTGCGCAGGTCGACGAGCAGTACTTC.

V is TRBV30 and J is TRBJ2-4; unclear D gene. V shed 2 bases and J shed 0 bases, with 8 bases lying between them. CDR1 GTSNPN and CDR2 SVGIG come from the germline V gene (reference sequence). The length of the CDR3 is 14 residues. The CDR3 is CAWSPSLAKNIQYF. CDR3 sequence (DNA): TGTGCCTGGAGTCCCAGTTTAGCCAAAAACATTCAGTACTTC.

This chain links TRBV28 with TRBJ1-1; a weak D match, TRBD1 (5 bases). This CDR3 contains 14 residues. The V gene lost 8 bases and the J gene lost 3 bases, with 16 bases spanning the gap. Germline CDR1 MDHEN, CDR2 SYDVKM. Written as DNA, the CDR3 is TGTGCCAGCGGACGGGTAAAACAGGACACTGAAGCTTTCTTT. It translates to CASGRVKQDTEAFF.

The CDR3 DNA reads TGTGCCAGCACCCTTGACGGGACCTCCTACGAGCAGTACTTC. This gives the protein CASTLDGTSYEQYF. V gene TRBV6-6 combines with J gene TRBJ2-7; D tentatively reads TRBD1 or TRBD2 (5 bases each). V lost 7 bases and J 0 bases, leaving 13 bases between the germline ends. CDR1 and CDR2 (germline): MNHNY, SVGAGI (reference sequence). This CDR3 comprises 14 residues.

CDR3 protein: CASSSGTAYEQYF. The CDR3 DNA follows: TGTGCCAGCAGTTCCGGGACAGCCTACGAGCAGTACTTC. The chain recombines TRBV9 with TRBJ2-7; TRBD1 agrees at 7 bases. V dropped 5 bases and J dropped 2; count of bases not matched to a gene: 4. Germline values: CDR1 SGDLS, CDR2 YYNGEE. The CDR3 has 13 residues.

The chain couples TRBV10-3 to TRBJ2-7, with 8 bases that match TRBD1. Germline V gene lookup returns CDR1 ENHRY and CDR2 SYGVKD. The CDR3 contains 15 residues. V trimming: 4 bases; J trimming: 4 bases; junction bases outside the gene matches: 9. The CDR3 nucleotides are TGTGCCATCAGTGGCGGTCAGGGGGCGAGTTACGAGCAGTACTTC. This encodes CAISGGQGASYEQYF.

The rearrangement uses TRBV10-3 and TRBJ1-6; D gene ambiguous. CDR3 size: 14 residues. The V end lost 10 bases, the J end lost 0 bases, and 10 bases lay between the germline ends. CDR1 and CDR2 (germline): ENHRY, SYGVKD. CDR3 sequence: CATTESSYNSPLHF. The CDR3 DNA reads TGTGCCACCACAGAGAGCTCCTATAATTCACCCCTCCACTTT.